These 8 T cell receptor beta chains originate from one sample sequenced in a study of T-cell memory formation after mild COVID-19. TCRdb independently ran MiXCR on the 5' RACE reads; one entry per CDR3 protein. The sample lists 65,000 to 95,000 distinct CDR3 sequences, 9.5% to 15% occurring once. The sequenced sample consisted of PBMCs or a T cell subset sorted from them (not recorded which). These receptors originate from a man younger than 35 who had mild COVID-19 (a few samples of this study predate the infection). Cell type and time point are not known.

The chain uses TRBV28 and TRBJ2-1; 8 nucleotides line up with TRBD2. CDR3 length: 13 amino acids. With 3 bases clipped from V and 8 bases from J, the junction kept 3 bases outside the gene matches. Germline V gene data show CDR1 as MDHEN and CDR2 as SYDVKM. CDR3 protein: CASSFAGGYEQFF. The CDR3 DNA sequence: TGTGCCAGCAGTTTCGCGGGAGGCTATGAGCAGTTCTTC.

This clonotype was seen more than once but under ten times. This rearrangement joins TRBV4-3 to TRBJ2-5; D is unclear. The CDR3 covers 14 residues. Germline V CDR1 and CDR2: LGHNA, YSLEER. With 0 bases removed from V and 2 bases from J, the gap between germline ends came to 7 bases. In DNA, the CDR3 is TGCGCCAGCAGCCAAGATCTGACTCAAGAGACCCAGTACTTC. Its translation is CASSQDLTQETQYF.

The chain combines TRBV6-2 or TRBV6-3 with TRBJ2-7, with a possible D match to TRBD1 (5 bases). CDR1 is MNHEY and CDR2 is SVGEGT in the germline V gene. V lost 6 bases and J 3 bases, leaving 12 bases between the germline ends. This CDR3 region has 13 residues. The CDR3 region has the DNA TGTGCCAGCAGATCGACAGCCAACTACGAGCAGTACTTC. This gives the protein CASRSTANYEQYF.

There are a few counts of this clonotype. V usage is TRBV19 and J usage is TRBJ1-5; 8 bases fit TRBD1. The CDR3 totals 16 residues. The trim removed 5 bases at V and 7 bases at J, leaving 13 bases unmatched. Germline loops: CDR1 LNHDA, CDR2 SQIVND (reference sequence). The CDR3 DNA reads TGTGCCAGTAGTGGGCCGGGACAGGCCCCACGGCAGCCCCAGCATTTT. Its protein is CASSGPGQAPRQPQHF.

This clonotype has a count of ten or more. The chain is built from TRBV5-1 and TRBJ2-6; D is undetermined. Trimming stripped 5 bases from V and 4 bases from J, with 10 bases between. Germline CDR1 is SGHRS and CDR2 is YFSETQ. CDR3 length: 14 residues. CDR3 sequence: CASRLRSGANVLTF. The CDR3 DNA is TGCGCCAGCAGATTGAGGTCCGGGGCCAACGTCCTGACTTTC. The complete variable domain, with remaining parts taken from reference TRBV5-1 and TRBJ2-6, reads KAGVTQTPRYLIKTRGQQVTLSCSPISGHRSVSWYQQTPGQGLQFLFEYFSETQRNKGNFPGRFSGRQFSNSRSEMNVSTLELGDSALYLCASRLRSGANVLTFGAGSRLTVL.

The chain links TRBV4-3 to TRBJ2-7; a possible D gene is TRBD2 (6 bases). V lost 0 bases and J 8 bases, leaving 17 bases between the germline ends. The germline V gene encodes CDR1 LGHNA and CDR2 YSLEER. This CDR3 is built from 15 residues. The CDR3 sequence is CASSQDSGDAGKQYF. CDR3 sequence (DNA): TGCGCCAGCAGCCAAGATTCGGGGGACGCGGGCAAGCAGTACTTC.

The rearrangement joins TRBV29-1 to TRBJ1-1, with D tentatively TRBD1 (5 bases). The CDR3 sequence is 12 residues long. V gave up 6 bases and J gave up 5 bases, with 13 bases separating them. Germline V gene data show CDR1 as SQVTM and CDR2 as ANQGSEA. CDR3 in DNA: TGCAGCGTCCAACCCCGGGGGACTGAAGCTTTCTTT. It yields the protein CSVQPRGTEAFF.

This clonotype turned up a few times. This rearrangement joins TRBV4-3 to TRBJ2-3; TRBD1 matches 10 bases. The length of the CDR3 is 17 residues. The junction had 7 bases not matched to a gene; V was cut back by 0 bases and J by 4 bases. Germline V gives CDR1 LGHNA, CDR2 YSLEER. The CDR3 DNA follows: TGCGCCAGCAGCCAAGAACTAGGGACAGGGGTTTCAGATACGCAGTATTTT. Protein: CASSQELGTGVSDTQYF.